Below are 16 T cell receptor beta chains sequenced from a single sample in a study of beta chain features in type 1 diabetes. Expressed TCRB transcripts were sequenced because the isolated RNA had all been reverse transcribed beforehand. Sequencing was performed with immunoSEQ multiplex PCR; in TCRdb, only in-frame clones are kept and a portion is missing. The data hold 630,000 or so clones, with more than 12% observed a single time. Regarding the study as a whole: Shorter TCRB CDR3s, moderately but significantly so, were found in Type 1 diabetes patients in all four CD4+ subsets.

The antigens for these receptors are not known. The material sequenced was naive CD4+ T cells from blood. These receptors came from a man between 18 and 35 years old with type 1 diabetes.

In this sample, this clone turned up a few times. J is TRBJ2-3 and V is TRBV29-1, with D maybe TRBD1 (6 bases). The CDR3 extends over 13 amino acids. Trimming removed 8 bases from V and 0 bases from J, with 12 bases in between. CDR1 SQVTM and CDR2 ANQGSEA come from the germline V gene. The CDR3 protein is CSTERGSTDTQYF. CDR3 bases: TGCAGCACTGAAAGGGGGAGCACAGATACGCAGTATTTT.

This clone was picked up a small number of times. This chain uses TRBV7-2 with TRBJ2-5; D unclear. Germline CDR1 is SGHTA and CDR2 is FQGNSA. V dropped 3 bases and J dropped 4 bases, with 9 bases sitting between them. CDR3 length equals 13 residues. This CDR3 reads CASSFYQAETQYF. CDR3 DNA sequence: TGTGCCAGCAGCTTCTACCAGGCAGAGACCCAGTACTTC. Filled out from reference TRBV7-2 and TRBJ2-5, the complete variable domain reads GAGVSQSPSNKVTEKGKDVELRCDPISGHTALYWYRQSLGQGLEFLIYFQGNSAPDKSGLPSDRFSAERTGGSVSTLTIQRTQQEDSAVYLCASSFYQAETQYFGPGTRLLVL.

There are a few counts of this clone. The chain is built from TRBV6-6 and TRBJ2-4; perhaps TRBD1 as D (5 bases). Germline CDR1 MNHNY, CDR2 SVGAGI (reference sequence). This CDR3 comprises 13 residues. The V end was cut by 6 bases, the J end by 8 bases, with 14 bases between. This chain's CDR3 is CASSLGVLDIQYF. CDR3 coding DNA: TGTGCCAGCAGCTTAGGGGTTTTGGACATTCAGTACTTC.

A few counts support this clone. The V and J genes are TRBV30 and TRBJ1-6; D gene ambiguous. The V and J ends lost 5 bases and 10 bases respectively, with 9 bases between them. This CDR3 region has 11 residues. CDR1 is GTSNPN and CDR2 is SVGIG in the germline V gene (reference sequence). The CDR3 DNA sequence: TGTGCCTGGGGACTAGGGTCACCCCTCCACTTT. Protein product: CAWGLGSPLHF.

This clone was seen a handful of times. This rearrangement joins TRBV19 to TRBJ2-7; D might be TRBD1 or TRBD2, each matching 5 bases. There are 15 residues in the CDR3. Germline V CDR1 and CDR2: LNHDA, SQIVND (reference sequence). Trimming shortened V by 5 bases and J by 3 bases, and 17 bases separated the two germline ends. The CDR3 region is CASSPTGSGIYEQYF. In nucleotides, the CDR3 is TGTGCCAGTAGTCCTACGGGGTCAGGGATCTACGAGCAGTACTTC.

The rearrangement joins TRBV30 to TRBJ2-5, with 12 bases fitting TRBD2. CDR1 and CDR2 (germline): GTSNPN, SVGIG (reference sequence). The CDR3 sequence is 15 residues long. Trimming cost V 4 bases and J 1 base; bases outside gene matches: 4. The CDR3 loop reads CAWKLGLAGQETQYF. CDR3 DNA: TGTGCCTGGAAGTTGGGACTAGCGGGCCAAGAGACCCAGTACTTC.

This clone was seen a handful of times. The CDR3 nucleotides are TGTGCCAGCAGTCTAGGGAGGGATCAGCCCCAGCATTTT. Residues: CASSLGRDQPQHF. The rearrangement joins TRBV7-3 to TRBJ1-5; no definite D call. V gave up 6 bases and J gave up 5 bases, with 11 bases separating them. CDR1 is SGHTA and CDR2 is FQGTGA in the germline V gene. The CDR3 has 13 amino acids. Combining the CDR3 with reference TRBV7-3 and TRBJ1-5 gives the whole variable domain GAGVSQTPSNKVTEKGKYVELRCDPISGHTALYWYRQSLGQGPEFLIYFQGTGAADDSGLPNDRFFAVRPEGSVSTLKIQRTERGDSAVYLCASSLGRDQPQHFGDGTRLSIL.

The count of this clone is one. V gene TRBV30 combines with J gene TRBJ2-7, with TRBD2 matching over 7 bases. Per germline, CDR1 GTSNPN and CDR2 SVGIG (reference sequence). The CDR3 has 13 residues. V lost 2 bases to trimming and J lost 2 bases; unmatched junction nucleotides: 3. The CDR3, as DNA: TGTGCCTGGAGTCAGACTAGCCCCTACGAGCAGTACTTC. It yields the protein CAWSQTSPYEQYF.

The chain employs TRBV25-1 and TRBJ2-7; TRBD2 matches 10 bases. The CDR3 consists of 14 residues. V shed 5 bases, J shed 3 bases, and the junction held 4 bases outside the gene matches. From germline, CDR1 is MGHDK and CDR2 SYGVNS. The CDR3 region is CASSRTSGNYEQYF. CDR3 DNA: TGTGCCAGCAGTCGTACTAGCGGGAACTACGAGCAGTACTTC.

The genes are TRBV19 and TRBJ2-7; D tentatively reads TRBD1 or TRBD2 (5 bases each). The V gene's germline CDR1 is LNHDA and CDR2 SQIVND (reference sequence). The CDR3 contains 13 residues. V dropped 8 bases and J dropped 2 bases, with 13 bases sitting between them. For the CDR3, the DNA is TGTGCCAGTGGGCCCAAGGGACCCTACGAGCAGTACTTC. Protein product: CASGPKGPYEQYF.

This clone was recorded a few times. The rearrangement uses TRBV30 and TRBJ2-5, with 10 bases lining up with TRBD2. This CDR3 is 18 amino acids long. Germline CDR1 is GTSNPN and CDR2 is SVGIG (reference sequence). With 1 base clipped from V and 2 bases from J, the junction kept 13 bases outside the gene matches. CDR3 sequence reads: CAWSGLPLAGVGQETQYF. The CDR3 DNA is TGTGCCTGGAGTGGCCTCCCCCTAGCGGGAGTTGGACAAGAGACCCAGTACTTC.

This chain joins TRBV10-3 and TRBJ2-7; the match to TRBD1 covers 9 bases. Germline-derived CDR1 and CDR2 are ENHRY and SYGVKD. Trimming at V came to 5 bases and at J to 3 bases, leaving 11 bases not matched to a gene. The CDR3 length is 16 residues. This CDR3 reads CAISFPGQGMFYEQYF. The DNA of the CDR3 is TGTGCCATCAGTTTTCCCGGACAGGGGATGTTCTACGAGCAGTACTTC.

This clone was seen a handful of times. V usage is TRBV29-1 and J usage is TRBJ2-3; TRBD1 aligns across 8 bases. The V gene's germline CDR1 is SQVTM and CDR2 ANQGSEA. The CDR3 runs 13 residues. Germline trimming cut 7 bases from V and 3 bases from J; bases unmatched to any gene: 6. The CDR3 bases are TGCAGCGCCCAGGACAGGGCAACAGATACGCAGTATTTT. It translates to CSAQDRATDTQYF.

The chain recombines TRBV20-1 with TRBJ1-2, with D tentatively TRBD1 (5 bases). This CDR3 is 11 amino acids long. Between the trimmed V and J ends, which lost 2 bases and 8 bases, there was a span of 9 bases. Germline V gene data show CDR1 as DFQATT and CDR2 as SNEGSKA (reference sequence). This CDR3 is CSARPGRGYTF. The CDR3, as DNA: TGCAGTGCTAGACCAGGGAGGGGCTACACCTTC.

The CDR3 nucleotides are TGTGCCAGCAGCTTAGGGGTAGGGGCCAACGTCCTGACTTTC. It is translated as CASSLGVGANVLTF. V is TRBV5-4 and J is TRBJ2-6; possible D gene TRBD1, 5 bases. Germline V gene data show CDR1 as SGHNT and CDR2 as YYREEE (reference sequence). V gave up 2 bases and J gave up 4 bases, with 7 bases separating them. The CDR3 consists of 14 residues. The variable domain in full, with the rest retrieved from reference TRBV5-4 and TRBJ2-6, is ETGVTQSPTHLIKTRGQQVTLRCSSQSGHNTVSWYQQALGQGPQFIFQYYREEENGRGNFPPRFSGLQFPNYSSELNVNALELDDSALYLCASSLGVGANVLTFGAGSRLTVL.

This clone was seen a few times. The DNA for the CDR3 is TGTGCCAGCAGCTTGCGCGGGACAGGGATTTGGGATGAGCAGTTCTTC. Its protein is CASSLRGTGIWDEQFF. V and J are TRBV5-6 and TRBJ2-1, with TRBD1 matching over 9 bases. The CDR3 is 16 amino acids. V shed 1 base and J 8 bases; nucleotides not matched to a gene: 10. Germline assignment: CDR1 SGHDT and CDR2 YYEEEE. Complete variable domain (other parts from reference TRBV5-6 and TRBJ2-1): DAGVTQSPTHLIKTRGQQVTLRCSPKSGHDTVSWYQQALGQGPQFIFQYYEEEERQRGNFPDRFSGHQFPNYSSELNVNALLLGDSALYLCASSLRGTGIWDEQFFGPGTRLTVL.